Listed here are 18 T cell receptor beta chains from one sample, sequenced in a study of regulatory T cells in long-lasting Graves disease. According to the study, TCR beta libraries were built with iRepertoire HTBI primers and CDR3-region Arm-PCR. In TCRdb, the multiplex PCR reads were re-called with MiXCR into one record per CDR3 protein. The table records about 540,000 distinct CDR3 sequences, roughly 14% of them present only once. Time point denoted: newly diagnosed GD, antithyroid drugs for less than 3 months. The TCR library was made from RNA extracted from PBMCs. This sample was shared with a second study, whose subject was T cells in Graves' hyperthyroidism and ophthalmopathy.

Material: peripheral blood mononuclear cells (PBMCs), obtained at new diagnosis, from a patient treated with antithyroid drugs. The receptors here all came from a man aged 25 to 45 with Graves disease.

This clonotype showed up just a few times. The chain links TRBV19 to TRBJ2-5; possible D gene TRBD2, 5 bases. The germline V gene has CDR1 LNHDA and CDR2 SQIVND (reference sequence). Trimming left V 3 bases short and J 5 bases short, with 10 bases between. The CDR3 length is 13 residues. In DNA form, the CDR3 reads TGTGCCAGTAGTATGGTCCGCGGGGAGACCCAGTACTTC. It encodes CASSMVRGETQYF.

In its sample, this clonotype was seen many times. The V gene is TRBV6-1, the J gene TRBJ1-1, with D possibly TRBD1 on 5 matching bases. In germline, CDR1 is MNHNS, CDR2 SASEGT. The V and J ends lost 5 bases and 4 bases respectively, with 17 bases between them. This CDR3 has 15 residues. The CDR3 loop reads CASSRGKAGSTEAFF. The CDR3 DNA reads TGTGCCAGCAGTCGGGGGAAGGCGGGGAGCACTGAAGCTTTCTTT.

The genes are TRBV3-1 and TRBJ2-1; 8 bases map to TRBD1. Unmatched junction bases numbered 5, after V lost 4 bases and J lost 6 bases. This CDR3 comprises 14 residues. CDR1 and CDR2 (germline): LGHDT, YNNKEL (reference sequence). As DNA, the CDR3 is TGTGCCAGCAGCCGGCAGGGGGCTGTCAATGAGCAGTTCTTC. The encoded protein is CASSRQGAVNEQFF.

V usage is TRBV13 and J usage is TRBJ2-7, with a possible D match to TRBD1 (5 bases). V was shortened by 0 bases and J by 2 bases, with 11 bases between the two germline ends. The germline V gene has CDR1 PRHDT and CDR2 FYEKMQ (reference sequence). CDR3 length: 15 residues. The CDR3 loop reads CASSLGGGATYEQYF. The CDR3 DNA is TGTGCCAGCAGCTTAGGGGGTGGGGCCACCTACGAGCAGTACTTC.

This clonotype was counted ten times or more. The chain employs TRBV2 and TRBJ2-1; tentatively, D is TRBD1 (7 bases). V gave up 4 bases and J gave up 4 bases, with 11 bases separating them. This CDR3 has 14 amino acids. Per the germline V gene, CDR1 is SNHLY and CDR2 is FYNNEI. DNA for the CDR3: TGTGCCAGCAGTGCCCAGGGGGGATACAATGAGCAGTTCTTC. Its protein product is CASSAQGGYNEQFF.

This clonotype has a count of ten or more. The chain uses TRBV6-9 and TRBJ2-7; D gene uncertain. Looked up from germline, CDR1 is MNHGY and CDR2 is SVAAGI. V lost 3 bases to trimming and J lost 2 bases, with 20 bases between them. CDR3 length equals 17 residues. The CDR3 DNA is TGTGCCAGCAGTTACTCGAAATTGGGTTACCTAACCTACGAGCAGTACTTC. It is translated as CASSYSKLGYLTYEQYF.

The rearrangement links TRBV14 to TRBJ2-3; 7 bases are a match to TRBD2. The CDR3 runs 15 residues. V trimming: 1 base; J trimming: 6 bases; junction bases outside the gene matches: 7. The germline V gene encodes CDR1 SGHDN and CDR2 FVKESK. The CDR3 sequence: CASSQASGNFDTQYF. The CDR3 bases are TGTGCCAGCAGCCAAGCCAGCGGGAATTTTGATACGCAGTATTTT. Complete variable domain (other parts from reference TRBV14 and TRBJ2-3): EAGVTQFPSHSVIEKGQTVTLRCDPISGHDNLYWYRRVMGKEIKFLLHFVKESKQDESGMPNNRFLAERTGGTYSTLKVQPAELEDSGVYFCASSQASGNFDTQYFGPGTRLTVL.

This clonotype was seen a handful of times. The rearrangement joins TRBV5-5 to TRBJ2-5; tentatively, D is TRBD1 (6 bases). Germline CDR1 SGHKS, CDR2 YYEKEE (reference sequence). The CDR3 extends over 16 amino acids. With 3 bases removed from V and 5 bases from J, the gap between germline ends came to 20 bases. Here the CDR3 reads CASSSPSGTMRETQYF. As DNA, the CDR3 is TGTGCCAGCAGCTCACCCTCCGGGACAATGAGGGAGACCCAGTACTTC.

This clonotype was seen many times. CDR3 loop: CSARAASGREGNNEQFF. The CDR3 DNA reads TGCAGTGCTAGAGCGGCTAGCGGGAGGGAGGGGAACAATGAGCAGTTCTTC. The chain recombines TRBV20-1 with TRBJ2-1; TRBD2 agrees at 12 bases. Germline CDR1 DFQATT, CDR2 SNEGSKA (reference sequence). Losses at the gene ends were 1 base for V and 5 bases for J; bases not matched to a gene: 9. CDR3 length equals 17 residues.

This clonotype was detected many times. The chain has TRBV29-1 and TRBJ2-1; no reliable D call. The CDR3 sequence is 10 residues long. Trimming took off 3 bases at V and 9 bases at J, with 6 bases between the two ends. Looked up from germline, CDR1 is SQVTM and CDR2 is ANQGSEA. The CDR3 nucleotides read TGCAGCGTTGATAATGGTGAGCAGTTCTTC. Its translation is CSVDNGEQFF.

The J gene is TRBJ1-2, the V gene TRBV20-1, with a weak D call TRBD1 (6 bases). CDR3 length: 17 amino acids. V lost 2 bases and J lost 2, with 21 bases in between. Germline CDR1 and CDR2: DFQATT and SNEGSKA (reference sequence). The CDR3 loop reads CSARPRGGWESNYGYTF. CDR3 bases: TGCAGTGCTAGACCTCGGGGGGGCTGGGAGTCAAACTATGGCTACACCTTC.

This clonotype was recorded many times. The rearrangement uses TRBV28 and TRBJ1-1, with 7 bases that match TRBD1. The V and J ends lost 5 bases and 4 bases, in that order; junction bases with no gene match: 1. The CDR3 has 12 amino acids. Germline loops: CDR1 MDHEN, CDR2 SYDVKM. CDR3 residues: CASSTGATEAFF. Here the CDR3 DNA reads TGTGCCAGCAGTACAGGGGCCACTGAAGCTTTCTTT.

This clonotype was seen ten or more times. This chain's CDR3 is CASSRTESLGNTIYF. DNA for the CDR3: TGTGCCAGCAGTCGGACCGAGTCGCTCGGAAACACCATATATTTT. This chain joins TRBV2 and TRBJ1-3, with D unresolved. The V gene lost 5 bases and the J gene lost 4 bases, with 15 bases spanning the gap. The CDR3 has 15 amino acids. Germline CDR1 is SNHLY and CDR2 is FYNNEI.

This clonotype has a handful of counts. The CDR3, as DNA: TGTGCCAGCAGTTTCCTGGGACTAGCGGGAGGGCGGAATGAGCAGTTCTTC. Amino acid sequence: CASSFLGLAGGRNEQFF. The V gene is TRBV27, the J gene TRBJ2-1; 16 bases map to TRBD2. V was pared by 3 bases and J by 7 bases, with 6 bases of the junction left unmatched. CDR3 size: 17 residues. Germline values: CDR1 MNHEY, CDR2 SMNVEV (reference sequence).

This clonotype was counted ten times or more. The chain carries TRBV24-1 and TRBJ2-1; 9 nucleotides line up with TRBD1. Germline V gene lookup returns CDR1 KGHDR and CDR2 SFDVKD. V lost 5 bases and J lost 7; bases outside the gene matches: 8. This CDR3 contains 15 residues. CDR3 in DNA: TGTGCCACCAGTGGACAGGGGGGTTGGGTGAATGAGCAGTTCTTC. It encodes CATSGQGGWVNEQFF.

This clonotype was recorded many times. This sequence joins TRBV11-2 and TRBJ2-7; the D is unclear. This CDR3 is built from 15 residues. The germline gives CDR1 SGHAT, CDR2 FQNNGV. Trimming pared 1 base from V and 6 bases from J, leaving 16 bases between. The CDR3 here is CASSLVFAVTTEQYF. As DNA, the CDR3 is TGTGCCAGCAGCTTAGTTTTTGCGGTAACTACCGAGCAGTACTTC.

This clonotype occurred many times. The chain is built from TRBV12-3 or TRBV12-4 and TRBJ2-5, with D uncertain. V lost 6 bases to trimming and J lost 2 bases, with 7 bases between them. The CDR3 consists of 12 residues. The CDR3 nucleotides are TGTGCCAGCAGCTTTAATCAAGAGACCCAGTACTTC. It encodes CASSFNQETQYF.

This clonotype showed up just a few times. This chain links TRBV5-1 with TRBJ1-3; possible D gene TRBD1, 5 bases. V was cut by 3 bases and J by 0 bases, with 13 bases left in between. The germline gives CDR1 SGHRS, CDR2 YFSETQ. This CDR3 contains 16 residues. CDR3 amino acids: CASSYTGARSGNTIYF. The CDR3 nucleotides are TGCGCCAGCAGCTATACCGGGGCTCGCTCTGGAAACACCATATATTTT.